The source of this TCR beta chain is a study of blood T cell repertoires in COVID-19. Whole-study context: Acute and convalescent COVID-19 specimens originated in the United States, Italy and Spain. The analysed material was cDNA or gDNA that came from T cells, B-cell-depleted T cells, or PBMCs.

CDR1 and CDR2 (germline): LGHDT, YNNKEL (reference sequence). Trimming removed 2 bases at V and 11 bases at J, with 9 bases between. The length of the CDR3 is 11 residues. Original methodology: Amplified reference gene primers provided the basis for estimating nucleated cell counts. TCRdb's table, derived via immunoSEQ multiplex PCR, lists solely in-frame clones and lacks some. The V and J calls and clone size were taken over from that table, and D and trimming were inferred from the DNA. This repertoire shows 35,000 to 45,000 clones, approximately 80% found once; its top ten account for roughly 19%.

The sample comprised peripheral blood. The sequence came from a man aged 70-80 years with acute or convalescent COVID-19. J is TRBJ1-1 and V is TRBV3-1 (or the pseudogene TRBV3-2); a possible D gene is TRBD1 (6 bases). This chain's CDR3 is CASSQTGSAFF. The DNA of the CDR3 is TGTGCCAGCAGCCAAACAGGGAGCGCTTTCTTT.